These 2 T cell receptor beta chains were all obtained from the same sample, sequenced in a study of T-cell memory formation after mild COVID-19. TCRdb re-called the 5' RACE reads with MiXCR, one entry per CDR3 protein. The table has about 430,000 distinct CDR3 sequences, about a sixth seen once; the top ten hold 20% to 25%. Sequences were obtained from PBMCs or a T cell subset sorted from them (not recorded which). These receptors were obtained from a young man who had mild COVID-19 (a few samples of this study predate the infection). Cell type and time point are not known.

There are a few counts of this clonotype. CDR3 in DNA: TGTGCCAGCAGTTACGGGGCCAGCAATCAGCCCCAGCATTTT. Its protein product is CASSYGASNQPQHF. This rearrangement joins TRBV6-5 to TRBJ1-5, with D possibly matching TRBD1 (5 bases). This CDR3 has 14 amino acids. The ends were cut back, 2 bases at V and 1 base at J, with 6 bases in the middle. CDR1 and CDR2 from the germline V gene are MNHEY and SVGAGI.

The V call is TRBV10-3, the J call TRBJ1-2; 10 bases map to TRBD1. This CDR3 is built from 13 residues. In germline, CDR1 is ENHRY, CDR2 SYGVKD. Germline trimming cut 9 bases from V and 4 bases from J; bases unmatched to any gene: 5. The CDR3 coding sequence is TGTGCCATGGGGGACAGGGGAACCTATGGCTACACCTTC. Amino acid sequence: CAMGDRGTYGYTF.